This is a list of T cell receptor beta chains from one sample in a study of T cell responses to AZD1222 COVID-19 vaccine. The data were produced by immunoSEQ multiplex PCR, yet TCRdb's version contains in-frame clones alone and is incomplete. This sample has some 150,000 clones, with about 82% found just once. The sequencing used peripheral blood, collected 28 days after the second AZD1222 dose. These receptors were obtained from an adult who received the AZD1222 COVID-19 vaccine. CDR3s leave out the opening cysteine and the closing phenylalanine or tryptophan.

J | V | length | CDR3
TRBJ2-1 | TRBV19 | 10 | ASSIDPKEQF
TRBJ2-5 | TRBV3-1/TRBV3-2 | 19 | ASSQDLSTSGRLAIQETQY
TRBJ2-7 | TRBV2 | 11 | ASSEAPGHEQY
TRBJ2-7 | TRBV30 | 13 | AWSAGTGGSYEQY
TRBJ2-1 | TRBV19 | 15 | ASSIGLAGSSYNEQF
TRBJ2-3 | TRBV7-2 | 12 | ASSANGVTDTQY
TRBJ1-5 | TRBV3-1/TRBV3-2 | 12 | ASSQGGVHQPQH
TRBJ1-6 | TRBV21-1 | 13 | ASSTEQGANSPLH
TRBJ2-5 | TRBV6-5 | 12 | ASSPYGGQETQY
TRBJ1-5 | TRBV28 | 13 | ASRTPHLGNQPQH
TRBJ2-3 | TRBV28 | 13 | ASSLYPRGADTQY
TRBJ1-6 | TRBV11-3 | 12 | ASSLDGSNSPLH
TRBJ2-7 | TRBV15 | 12 | ATSFWESSYEQY
TRBJ1-4 | TRBV6-5 | 13 | ASSYNEATNEKLF
TRBJ2-1 | TRBV4-2 | 15 | ASSLDLAGGTYNEQF
TRBJ2-2 | TRBV15 | 12 | ATTAGVVTGELF
TRBJ2-2 | TRBV30 | 12 | AWSERGDTGELF
TRBJ1-6 | TRBV30 | 11 | AWSVTGNSPLH
TRBJ2-5 | TRBV29-1 | 11 | SVGQGARETQY
TRBJ2-7 | TRBV28 | 12 | ASSSPGETYEQY
TRBJ2-5 | TRBV5-1 | 12 | ASSFGLPGETQY
TRBJ1-4 | TRBV5-5 | 14 | ASSLGDTSTNEKLF
TRBJ2-3 | TRBV5-1 | 17 | ASSIGTSTSGRGTDTQY
TRBJ2-3 | TRBV29-1 | 11 | SVEAGLGDTQY
TRBJ2-7 | TRBV25-1 | 15 | ASSVGTSGSAGDEQY
TRBJ2-1 | TRBV19 | 13 | ASLGGDHSYNEQF
TRBJ1-2 | TRBV5-1 | 10 | ASSWDSYGYT
TRBJ1-5 | TRBV7-8 | 11 | ASRTGGYGAQH
TRBJ2-2 | TRBV11-3 | 10 | ASSLVPGELF
TRBJ1-3 | TRBV7-9 | 13 | ASSALGVSGNTIY
TRBJ2-2 | TRBV7-2 | 14 | ASSLEAGMSARELF
TRBJ1-1 | TRBV18 | 13 | ASSPTQTTGRGAF
TRBJ1-1 | TRBV25-1 | 11 | ASNWQSDTEAF
TRBJ1-1 | TRBV9 | 11 | ASSPSWYTEAF
TRBJ2-1 | TRBV7-9 | 11 | ASSLALDNEQF
TRBJ1-3 | TRBV5-1 | 13 | ASSFDGTAGNTIY
TRBJ2-7 | TRBV14 | 14 | ASSQTGHEAFGEQY
TRBJ2-3 | TRBV15 | 12 | ATSRETMTDTQY
TRBJ2-7 | TRBV30 | 10 | AWGPRGDEQY
TRBJ1-2 | TRBV5-6 | 13 | ASSLVARGNYGYT
TRBJ1-2 | TRBV11-2 | 11 | ASSLGTGHGYT
TRBJ1-5 | TRBV19 | 13 | ASGSDGTDNQPQH
TRBJ1-1 | TRBV7-2 | 11 | ASSLYSYTEAF
TRBJ2-7 | TRBV30 | 9 | AWTRSYEQY
TRBJ2-3 | TRBV15 | 14 | ATSSGDYGVEDTQY
TRBJ1-3 | TRBV18 | 14 | ASSPQKKSSGNTIY
TRBJ1-2 | TRBV3-1/TRBV3-2 | 12 | ASSQPGQGYGYT
TRBJ2-6 | TRBV29-1 | 15 | SVRDRVSFPGANVLT
TRBJ2-1 | TRBV12-3/TRBV12-4 | 9 | ASRGAIEQF
TRBJ2-5 | TRBV18 | 11 | ASSPHLQETQY
TRBJ1-1 | TRBV6-5 | 12 | ASTFGGMNTEAF
TRBJ2-3 | TRBV6-6 | 14 | ASSYRLAGTADTQY
TRBJ2-5 | TRBV7-2 | 13 | ASSLFMGREETQY
TRBJ1-6 | TRBV12-3/TRBV12-4 | 11 | ASRETGDSPLH
TRBJ2-3 | TRBV14 | 11 | ASSPRVTDTQY